Listed here are 31 T cell receptor beta chains from one sample, sequenced in a study of cytomegalovirus exposure and HLA in healthy donors. The PCR had 60 Vbeta and 13 Jbeta primers. Clones were read by immunoSEQ multiplex PCR, and TCRdb kept only the in-frame ones, dropping some. The repertoire has roughly 100,000 clones, 60% to 80% of them found once; the top ten carry around 17%. Sequencing input: PBMCs. The receptors stem from an older woman in good health and CMV-seropositive.

The chain employs TRBV27 and TRBJ2-7; 8 bases fit TRBD1. Germline CDR1 and CDR2: MNHEY and SMNVEV (reference sequence). The V segment lost 3 bases and the J segment 4 bases; nucleotides outside the gene matches: 8. This CDR3 has 15 residues. The CDR3 spells CASSLATGGGYEQYF. CDR3 nucleotide sequence: TGTGCCAGCAGTTTGGCCACAGGGGGTGGTTACGAGCAGTACTTC.

The J gene is TRBJ2-5, the V gene TRBV10-3, with TRBD1 matching 7 bases. The CDR3 consists of 18 residues. V lost 3 bases to trimming and J lost 4 bases; unmatched junction nucleotides: 17. Germline V gene lookup returns CDR1 ENHRY and CDR2 SYGVKD. Written as DNA, the CDR3 is TGTGCCATCAGTGAAGTGAGGGGGCGAGTTCGTCCCAGAGAGACCCAGTACTTC. It encodes CAISEVRGRVRPRETQYF.

The V gene is TRBV2, the J gene TRBJ1-2; tentatively, D is TRBD1 (6 bases). V lost 4 bases to trimming and J lost 4 bases, with 13 bases between them. The CDR3 has 14 residues. Germline V gene lookup returns CDR1 SNHLY and CDR2 FYNNEI. CDR3 loop: CASSVLTGGYGYTF. CDR3 DNA sequence: TGTGCCAGCAGTGTCTTGACAGGAGGCTATGGCTACACCTTC.

The genes are TRBV7-2 and TRBJ1-5, with 7 nucleotides matching TRBD1. J lost 4 bases, V lost 6 bases, and 12 bases had no gene match. The CDR3 is 16 amino acids. The germline CDR1 and CDR2 sequences are SGHTA and FQGNSA. CDR3 in amino acids: CASSVRPGTVNQPQHF. CDR3 bases: TGTGCCAGCAGTGTTCGACCCGGGACAGTTAATCAGCCCCAGCATTTT.

V usage is TRBV14 and J usage is TRBJ2-1; 7 nucleotides agree with TRBD2. The J segment lost 0 bases and the V segment lost 1 base, leaving 9 bases of the junction unmatched. This CDR3 is 18 amino acids long. Germline V gene lookup returns CDR1 SGHDN and CDR2 FVKESK. The CDR3 here is CASSQGLGRFPSYNEQFF. The CDR3 DNA reads TGTGCCAGCAGCCAAGGGCTCGGGAGGTTCCCCTCCTACAATGAGCAGTTCTTC.

The chain links TRBV4-1 to TRBJ1-5; TRBD1 matches at 8 bases. V dropped 0 bases and J dropped 2; count of bases not matched to a gene: 9. The CDR3 extends over 18 amino acids. Germline-derived CDR1 and CDR2 are MGHRA and YSYEKL. The CDR3 here is CASSQEGSGGAGNQPQHF. The CDR3 coding sequence is TGCGCCAGCAGCCAAGAAGGGTCAGGGGGCGCCGGCAATCAGCCCCAGCATTTT.

The gene calls are TRBV28 and TRBJ2-7, with no clear D. CDR3 length: 11 residues. Germline V lookup: CDR1 MDHEN, CDR2 SYDVKM. V gave up 5 bases and J gave up 1 base, with 3 bases separating them. CDR3 DNA: TGTGCCAGCAGTCGTTCCTACGAGCAGTACTTC. Encoded protein: CASSRSYEQYF.

The V and J genes are TRBV6-5 and TRBJ1-2; 7 nucleotides line up with TRBD1. In germline, CDR1 is MNHEY, CDR2 SVGAGI. CDR3 length: 14 amino acids. The V and J ends lost 7 bases and 4 bases, in that order; junction bases with no gene match: 9. The CDR3 DNA sequence: TGTGCCAGCACAGGGGGACAGAGGCTCTATGGCTACACCTTC. Its translation is CASTGGQRLYGYTF.

This chain uses TRBV10-3 with TRBJ2-7; 9 bases map to TRBD2. Germline values: CDR1 ENHRY, CDR2 SYGVKD. CDR3 length equals 16 residues. V shed 10 bases and J 1 base; nucleotides not matched to a gene: 14. The CDR3 sequence is CATGSSGTSLSYEQYF. The CDR3, as DNA: TGTGCCACCGGGTCGTCGGGGACTAGCTTATCCTACGAGCAGTACTTC.

This clone was seen just once. The chain carries TRBV30 and TRBJ2-1, with 9 positions matching TRBD2. This CDR3 spans 14 amino acids. With 4 bases clipped from V and 3 bases from J, the junction kept 4 bases outside the gene matches. The V gene's germline CDR1 is GTSNPN and CDR2 SVGIG (reference sequence). The CDR3 loop is CAWNLAGVYNEQFF. The CDR3 bases are TGTGCCTGGAATTTAGCGGGAGTCTACAATGAGCAGTTCTTC.

V and J are TRBV11-2 and TRBJ2-7; TRBD2 matches at 7 bases. The CDR3 runs to 15 residues. Germline loops: CDR1 SGHAT, CDR2 FQNNGV. V shed 6 bases, J shed 3 bases, and the junction held 11 bases outside the gene matches. The DNA of the CDR3 is TGTGCCAGCAGAACCCTGGCGGGAGCGGGCTACGAGCAGTACTTC. It yields the protein CASRTLAGAGYEQYF.

This chain uses TRBV7-3 with TRBJ2-4; 9 bases are shared with TRBD2. V was pared by 5 bases and J by 13 bases, with 15 bases of the junction left unmatched. The CDR3 consists of 15 residues. Germline assignment: CDR1 SGHTA and CDR2 FQGTGA. CDR3 in amino acids: CASSRDWLAGTKQYF. Written as DNA, the CDR3 is TGTGCCAGCAGCCGCGACTGGCTAGCGGGAACCAAACAGTACTTC.

The chain recombines TRBV2 with TRBJ1-2; D possibly corresponds to TRBD1 (5 bases). CDR3 size: 12 residues. Trimming removed 6 bases at V and 2 bases at J, with 7 bases between. Germline loops: CDR1 SNHLY, CDR2 FYNNEI. CDR3: CASSRVNYGYTF. The CDR3 nucleotides read TGTGCCAGCAGCAGGGTAAACTATGGCTACACCTTC.

Only a few counts were recorded for this clone. The gene calls are TRBV12-5 and TRBJ1-2, with D possibly TRBD1 on 5 matching bases. The CDR3 consists of 12 residues. V was trimmed by 4 bases and J by 6 bases, leaving 9 bases between them. The V gene's germline CDR1 is LGHNT and CDR2 FRNRAP. DNA for the CDR3: TGTGCTAGTGGTTCCTTGACAGATGGCTACACCTTC. As protein: CASGSLTDGYTF.

The V gene is TRBV5-1, the J gene TRBJ2-7; D perhaps matches TRBD2 (5 bases). The CDR3 contains 17 residues. Germline V gene lookup returns CDR1 SGHRS and CDR2 YFSETQ. V was pared by 0 bases and J by 4 bases, with 20 bases between. The CDR3 loop reads CASSLGWSAAGIYEQYF. The CDR3 nucleotides read TGCGCCAGCAGCTTGGGGTGGTCAGCGGCTGGGATATACGAGCAGTACTTC.

This clone has just a few counts. V usage is TRBV19 and J usage is TRBJ2-2, with 7 bases aligning to TRBD1. Germline loops: CDR1 LNHDA, CDR2 SQIVND (reference sequence). Germline trimming cut 2 bases from V and 5 bases from J; bases unmatched to any gene: 8. This CDR3 contains 16 residues. For the CDR3, the DNA is TGTGCCAGTAGTATAAAACAGGGGTTGTCTACCGGGGAGCTGTTTTTT. The encoded protein is CASSIKQGLSTGELFF. Full variable domain (missing parts from reference TRBV19 and TRBJ2-2): DGGITQSPKYLFRKEGQNVTLSCEQNLNHDAMYWYRQDPGQGLRLIYYSQIVNDFQKGDIAEGYSVSREKKESFPLTVTSAQKNPTAFYLCASSIKQGLSTGELFFGEGSRLTVL.

This clone was recorded a few times. This chain links TRBV7-3 with TRBJ2-2; D is undetermined. V lost 5 bases and J lost 5, with 6 bases in between. The CDR3 is made up of 12 amino acids. Germline CDR1 reads SGHTA; CDR2 reads FQGTGA. The CDR3 region is CASSLETGELFF. The CDR3 bases are TGTGCCAGCAGCCTTGAGACCGGGGAGCTGTTTTTT.

The chain employs TRBV18 and TRBJ1-2, with a possible D match to TRBD1 (5 bases). Trimming took off 2 bases at V and 8 bases at J, with 12 bases between the two ends. The germline V gene encodes CDR1 KGHSH and CDR2 LQKENI. The CDR3 contains 13 residues. CDR3 DNA: TGTGCCAGCTCACCATCCAGGGAAGGAGGCTACACCTTC. Translating gives CASSPSREGGYTF.

V and J are TRBV19 and TRBJ1-2; 8 bases fit TRBD1. The CDR3 spans 16 residues. The ends lost 8 bases at V and 6 bases at J; junction bases unmatched: 17. Germline V gene data show CDR1 as LNHDA and CDR2 as SQIVND (reference sequence). The CDR3 bases are TGTGCCAGTTCCTGGACAGGGCGGGCCCCGGGGGATGGCTACACCTTC. It is translated as CASSWTGRAPGDGYTF.

The chain combines TRBV6-1 with TRBJ2-5; D gene ambiguous. The V gene's germline CDR1 is MNHNS and CDR2 SASEGT. V was clipped by 1 base and J by 5 bases, with 8 bases between them. The CDR3 runs 13 residues. The CDR3 loop reads CASSEVPRETQYF. The CDR3 DNA reads TGTGCCAGCAGTGAAGTCCCCCGGGAGACCCAGTACTTC.

J is TRBJ1-1 and V is TRBV5-1, with D perhaps matching TRBD1 (6 bases). V was shortened by 5 bases and J by 0 bases, with 14 bases between the two germline ends. The CDR3 spans 15 residues. Germline V gives CDR1 SGHRS, CDR2 YFSETQ. CDR3 loop: CASRSQGAMNTEAFF. The DNA for the CDR3 is TGCGCCAGCAGATCACAGGGTGCCATGAACACTGAAGCTTTCTTT.

Concerning this clone: Other DNA sequences within the sample encode an identical CDR3. The chain has TRBV19 and TRBJ1-1, with 8 bases fitting TRBD1. J was trimmed by 8 bases and V by 6 bases; bases with no gene match: 11. Germline values: CDR1 LNHDA, CDR2 SQIVND (reference sequence). CDR3 length: 14 amino acids. CDR3 nucleotides: TGTGCCAGTAGACCAGGGGGCACGATCACAGAAGCTTTCTTT. Translating it yields CASRPGGTITEAFF.

The chain couples TRBV4-1 to TRBJ2-3; the match to TRBD2 covers 9 bases. This CDR3 contains 17 residues. Germline CDR1 MGHRA, CDR2 YSYEKL. V shed 0 bases, J shed 3 bases, and the junction held 7 bases outside the gene matches. CDR3 protein: CASSQEGSGSGTDTQYF. DNA of the CDR3: TGCGCCAGCAGCCAAGAGGGTAGCGGGAGTGGGACAGATACGCAGTATTTT.

This chain uses TRBV2 with TRBJ2-2; 7 bases match TRBD2. V was pared by 6 bases and J by 6 bases, with 7 bases of the junction left unmatched. CDR1 is SNHLY, CDR2 FYNNEI, per germline. The CDR3 has 14 residues. CDR3 region: CASSPPGGAGELFF. CDR3 bases: TGTGCCAGCAGCCCCCCGGGGGGAGCCGGGGAGCTGTTTTTT.

This clone was recorded a few times. This chain connects TRBV5-1 to TRBJ1-3; unclear D gene. The germline CDR1 and CDR2 sequences are SGHRS and YFSETQ. The CDR3 consists of 14 residues. Trimming shortened V by 4 bases and J by 0 bases, and 8 bases separated the two germline ends. CDR3 residues: CASSLQSSGNTIYF. The CDR3 nucleotides read TGCGCCAGCAGCCTACAGAGCTCTGGAAACACCATATATTTT. The full variable domain, in which reference TRBV5-1 and TRBJ1-3 provide the parts outside the CDR3, is KAGVTQTPRYLIKTRGQQVTLSCSPISGHRSVSWYQQTPGQGLQFLFEYFSETQRNKGNFPGRFSGRQFSNSRSEMNVSTLELGDSALYLCASSLQSSGNTIYFGEGSWLTVV.

The V gene is TRBV28, the J gene TRBJ1-1, with D perhaps matching TRBD1 (6 bases). Germline CDR1 and CDR2: MDHEN and SYDVKM. CDR3 size: 14 residues. V lost 5 bases and J 1 base, leaving 11 bases between the germline ends. CDR3 in DNA: TGTGCCAGCAGTCCAGGGGACGGGAACACTGAAGCTTTCTTT. It codes for CASSPGDGNTEAFF.

J is TRBJ2-7 and V is TRBV6-6, with TRBD1 as a possible D gene (6 bases). V lost 4 bases, J lost 7 bases, and 11 bases lay in between. The V gene's germline CDR1 is MNHNY and CDR2 SVGAGI (reference sequence). This CDR3 is built from 12 residues. The CDR3 nucleotides are TGTGCCAGCAGTTCCTCTAGGGGGGAGCAGTACTTC. Translated, it gives CASSSSRGEQYF.

V and J are TRBV29-1 and TRBJ1-1; 7 bases fit TRBD1. Unmatched junction bases numbered 9, after V lost 8 bases and J lost 3 bases. In germline, CDR1 is SQVTM, CDR2 ANQGSEA. The CDR3 contains 13 residues. CDR3 in amino acids: CSTAGRGDTEAFF. As DNA, the CDR3 is TGCAGCACCGCTGGCAGGGGGGACACTGAAGCTTTCTTT.

This clone was observed a single time. Other DNA sequences in the sample encode the same CDR3. The V call is TRBV7-9, the J call TRBJ2-1, with 7 bases matching TRBD2. Germline assignment: CDR1 SEHNR and CDR2 FQNEAQ (reference sequence). The CDR3 totals 15 residues. J was trimmed by 8 bases and V by 8 bases; bases with no gene match: 15. The CDR3 reads CASGGGTQRRYEQFF. For the CDR3, the DNA is TGTGCCAGCGGGGGAGGGACTCAACGGCGCTATGAGCAGTTCTTC.

The chain recombines TRBV4-1 with TRBJ2-5, with 9 bases lining up with TRBD1. Per the germline V gene, CDR1 is MGHRA and CDR2 is YSYEKL. The CDR3 sequence is 14 residues long. Unmatched junction bases numbered 1, after V lost 2 bases and J lost 3 bases. This chain's CDR3 is CASSQWTGEETQYF. In DNA form, the CDR3 reads TGCGCCAGCAGCCAATGGACAGGGGAAGAGACCCAGTACTTC.

V gene TRBV29-1 combines with J gene TRBJ1-1; D ambiguous. The V gene lost 1 base and the J gene lost 5 bases, with 14 bases spanning the gap. The germline CDR1 and CDR2 sequences are SQVTM and ANQGSEA. CDR3 length: 14 amino acids. The CDR3 bases are TGCAGCGTTGAAGGCGCAGGTGCGGGAACTGAAGCTTTCTTT. It specifies CSVEGAGAGTEAFF.